The 13 T cell receptor beta chains presented below share a single source sample, sequenced in a study of lymphopenia after photon versus proton radiotherapy. Clones were sequenced by immunoSEQ multiplex PCR, and TCRdb holds only the in-frame ones, with some missing. The data contain 75,000 or so clones, more than 70% of them singletons. The sequencing here drew on peripheral blood, taken from a patient treated with proton-based radiotherapy. These receptors were collected from a man in his fifties or sixties with pancreatic cancer.

This chain uses TRBV5-6 with TRBJ1-4; TRBD1 matches at 9 bases. CDR1 SGHDT and CDR2 YYEEEE come from the germline V gene. The CDR3 is 15 amino acids. The V segment lost 7 bases and the J segment 7 bases; nucleotides outside the gene matches: 11. The CDR3 reads CASGSQGARSEKLFF. CDR3 DNA sequence: TGTGCCAGCGGGTCACAGGGGGCGCGGAGTGAAAAACTGTTTTTT.

The V gene is TRBV29-1, the J gene TRBJ2-3; 12 nucleotides align to TRBD1. Germline lookup yields CDR1 SQVTM and CDR2 ANQGSEA. The trim removed 7 bases at V and 5 bases at J, leaving 13 bases unmatched. The CDR3 has 16 residues. CDR3 sequence: CSARAGTGGRGDTQYF. DNA of the CDR3: TGCAGCGCACGGGCCGGGACAGGGGGCCGTGGAGATACGCAGTATTTT.

This chain connects TRBV30 to TRBJ2-1, with 10 bases fitting TRBD2. CDR1 is GTSNPN, CDR2 SVGIG, per germline (reference sequence). Unmatched junction bases numbered 5, after V lost 0 bases and J lost 0 bases. This CDR3 is 17 amino acids long. In nucleotides, the CDR3 is TGTGCCTGGAGTGTGCTAGCGGGAGACCTCTCCTACAATGAGCAGTTCTTC. It yields the protein CAWSVLAGDLSYNEQFF.

The genes are TRBV6-5 and TRBJ2-5; D may match TRBD1 or TRBD2 (5 bases each). The V end lost 0 bases, the J end lost 1 base, and 12 bases lay between the germline ends. CDR3 length equals 16 residues. Germline CDR1 is MNHEY and CDR2 is SVGAGI. CDR3 nucleotide sequence: TGTGCCAGCAGTTACTCACGGGACCCCGTCCAAGAGACCCAGTACTTC. Translated, it gives CASSYSRDPVQETQYF.

V and J are TRBV2 and TRBJ1-4; 10 bases are a match to TRBD1. Germline V lookup: CDR1 SNHLY, CDR2 FYNNEI. The CDR3 loop spans 15 amino acids. The junction had 3 bases not matched to a gene; V was cut back by 3 bases and J by 5 bases. In nucleotides, the CDR3 is TGTGCCAGCAGTGAGGGACAGGGGTCCAATGAAAAACTGTTTTTT. Translation gives CASSEGQGSNEKLFF.

The chain has TRBV7-2 and TRBJ1-1; TRBD1 is a possible D gene (5 bases). The germline V gene encodes CDR1 SGHTA and CDR2 FQGNSA. Trimming took off 4 bases at V and 1 base at J, with 7 bases between the two ends. The CDR3 is made up of 13 amino acids. CDR3 DNA sequence: TGTGCCAGCAGCTCCACAGGGAACACTGAAGCTTTCTTT. This translates into CASSSTGNTEAFF.

The gene calls are TRBV5-1 and TRBJ2-3; D gene unclear. Between the trimmed V and J ends, which lost 1 base and 2 bases, there was a span of 8 bases. This CDR3 region has 14 residues. The germline V gene has CDR1 SGHRS and CDR2 YFSETQ. The CDR3: CASSLQEITDTQYF. The DNA for the CDR3 is TGCGCCAGCAGCTTGCAGGAGATCACAGATACGCAGTATTTT.

The chain uses TRBV5-1 and TRBJ1-4; no clear D gene. The CDR3 totals 14 residues. Germline assignment: CDR1 SGHRS and CDR2 YFSETQ. V lost 4 bases and J 5 bases, leaving 12 bases between the germline ends. This CDR3 reads CASSKDGRNEKLFF. The CDR3 DNA is TGCGCCAGCAGCAAGGACGGCAGGAATGAAAAACTGTTTTTT.

The rearrangement joins TRBV2 to TRBJ1-2; D is uncertain. Per germline, CDR1 SNHLY and CDR2 FYNNEI. V shed 2 bases and J shed 6 bases, with 13 bases lying between them. This CDR3 is 14 amino acids long. The CDR3 sequence: CASSENAPANGYTF. CDR3 nucleotide sequence: TGTGCCAGCAGTGAAAACGCCCCCGCAAATGGCTACACCTTC. The entire variable domain, with the rest obtained from reference TRBV2 and TRBJ1-2, is as follows: EPEVTQTPSHQVTQMGQEVILRCVPISNHLYFYWYRQILGQKVEFLVSFYNNEISEKSEIFDDQFSVERPDGSNFTLKIRSTKLEDSAMYFCASSENAPANGYTFGSGTRLTVV.

V and J are TRBV11-3 and TRBJ2-1; D may match TRBD1 or TRBD2 (6 bases each). Looked up from germline, CDR1 is SGHNT and CDR2 is YENEEA. V was clipped by 2 bases and J by 9 bases, with 11 bases between them. This CDR3 has 13 residues. The CDR3 sequence is CASSLPGEVEQFF. The CDR3 nucleotides are TGTGCCAGCAGCTTACCAGGGGAGGTTGAGCAGTTCTTC.

The gene calls are TRBV5-1 and TRBJ1-6, with 8 bases lining up with TRBD1. The CDR3 is 14 amino acids. The trim removed 4 bases at V and 17 bases at J, leaving 14 bases unmatched. Germline V gene data show CDR1 as SGHRS and CDR2 as YFSETQ. The CDR3 sequence is CASSPGQGQPLFHF. The CDR3 DNA sequence: TGCGCCAGCAGCCCCGGACAGGGCCAACCCCTTTTCCACTTT.

The J gene is TRBJ2-1, the V gene TRBV7-9, with 8 bases matching TRBD2. With V trimmed by 3 bases and J by 10 bases, 14 bases remained unmatched. In germline, CDR1 is SEHNR, CDR2 FQNEAQ (reference sequence). This CDR3 spans 16 amino acids. CDR3 bases: TGTGCCAGCAGCTTTGTCCCGGGACTAGTGCCGGGGGAGCAGTTCTTC. Its protein is CASSFVPGLVPGEQFF.

The chain carries TRBV11-3 and TRBJ2-2, with D perhaps matching TRBD1 (6 bases). V lost 7 bases and J 4 bases, leaving 19 bases between the germline ends. Germline-derived CDR1 and CDR2 are SGHNT and YENEEA. CDR3 length: 16 amino acids. The CDR3 DNA reads as TGTGCCAGCACGGCAGGGGTGGCAGGAAGCACCGGGGAGCTGTTTTTT. Its protein product is CASTAGVAGSTGELFF.